This paragraph reports one TCR beta chain. Its cognate antigen has yet to be identified. Base qualities are not recorded, but no much larger clone differs from it by a single base. Trimming removed 8 bases from V and 2 bases from J, leaving 7 bases between the germline ends. The CDR3 runs 13 residues from the cysteine to the phenylalanine. The retained sequence is limited to the CDR3, 39 bases, with the frame set at the first base. The germline V gene provides CDR1 SNHLY and CDR2 FYNNEI. This entry comes from a study of technical replicates of blood from a few donors (dated by TCRdb to about 2017). The library relied on the immunoSEQ multiplex PCR assay. The immuneACCESS repertoire file appears here via TCRdb, limited to in-frame rearrangements. These files lack a portion of the clones; in checked studies, under half of the deficit traces to unresolved V genes, and the cause of the others is not known. This sample holds over 70,000 clones; 90% to 98% were observed only once. Around 0.2% of the sample lies in the top ten.

The rearrangement combines TRBV2 with TRBJ2-6; TRBD1 is perhaps the D gene, given 5 matching bases. The source material was T cells isolated from PBMCs. The TCR was taken from a human donor in good health. In nucleotides, the sequence is TGTGCCAGCCAGGGCCCTGGGGCCAACGTCCTGACTTTC. Translation gives CASQGPGANVLTF.